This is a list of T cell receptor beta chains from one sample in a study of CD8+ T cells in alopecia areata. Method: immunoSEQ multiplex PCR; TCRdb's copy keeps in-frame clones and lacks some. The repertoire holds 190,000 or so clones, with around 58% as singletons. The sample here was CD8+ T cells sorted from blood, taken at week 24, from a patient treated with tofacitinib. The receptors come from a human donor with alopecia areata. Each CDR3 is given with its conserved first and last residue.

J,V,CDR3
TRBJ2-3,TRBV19,CASKVAGFTDTQYF
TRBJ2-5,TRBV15,CATSYGDTGQETQYF
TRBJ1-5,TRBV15,CATSRDLGSNQPQHF
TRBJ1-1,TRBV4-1,CASSQVGGTEAFF
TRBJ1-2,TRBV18,CASSPTGGDYGYTF
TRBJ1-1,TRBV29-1,CSVESDTEAFF
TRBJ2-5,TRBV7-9,CASSLVGRKETQYF
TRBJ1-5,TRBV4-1,CASSQGIRGPSNQPQHF
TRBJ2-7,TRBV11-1,CASSLMGQGQYEQYF
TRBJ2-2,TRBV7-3,CASRQQQGAGELFF
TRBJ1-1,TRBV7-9,CASATANTEAFF
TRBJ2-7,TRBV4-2,CASSPGQTGFSYEQYF
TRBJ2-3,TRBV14,CASSLTYRGDTQYF
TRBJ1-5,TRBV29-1,CSVRQTNQPQHF
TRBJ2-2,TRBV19,CASSPPGELFF
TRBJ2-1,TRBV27,CASSYKLAGDHNEQFF
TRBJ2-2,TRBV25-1,CASSEFPRGPGELFF
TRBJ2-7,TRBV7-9,CASSFADRVSYEQYF
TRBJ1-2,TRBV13,CASSSRGDGYTF
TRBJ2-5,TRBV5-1,CASSFRDRVFQETQYF
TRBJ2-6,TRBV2,CASSVWDSGANVLTF
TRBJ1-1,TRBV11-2,CASRKGRYTEAFF
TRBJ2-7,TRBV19,CASTPTGTGNYEQYF
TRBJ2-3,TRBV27,CASSYLLGQGRPDTQYF
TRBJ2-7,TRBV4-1,CASSRGQGTNYEQYF
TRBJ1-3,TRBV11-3,CASSSAPVPSSGNTIYF
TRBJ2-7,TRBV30,CAWTDSYEQYF
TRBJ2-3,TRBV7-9,CASSIRMDTQYF
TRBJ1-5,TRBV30,CAWSVTGDQPQHF
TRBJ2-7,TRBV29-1,CSVEGLGQGVYEQYF
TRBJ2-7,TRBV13,CASSSGQGVEQYF
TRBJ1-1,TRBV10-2,CASTSLVRNTEAFF
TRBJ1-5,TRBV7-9,CASSLGTGLMGQPQHF
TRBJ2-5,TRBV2,CASSGLAPEETQYF
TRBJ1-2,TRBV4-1,CASSQDRQGPYGYTF
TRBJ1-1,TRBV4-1,CASSQIQGTEAFF
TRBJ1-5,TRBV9,CASSGTGGLNQPQHF
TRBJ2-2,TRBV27,CASSPSTEKNTGELFF
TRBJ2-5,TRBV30,CAWSALGGPSETQYF
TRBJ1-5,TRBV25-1,CASSGQGLRQPQHF
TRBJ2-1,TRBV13,CASSLALWRGKEGEQFF
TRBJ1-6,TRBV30,CASHQGGNSPLHF
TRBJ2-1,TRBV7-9,CASMGPRDEQFF
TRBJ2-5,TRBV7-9,CASSFDAGAQETQYF
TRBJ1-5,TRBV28,CASSFGRPNQPQHF
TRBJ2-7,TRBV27,CASRGRGDYEQYF
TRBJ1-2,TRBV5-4,CASSLHLAGGWYGYTF
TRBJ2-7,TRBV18,CASSPEGSYEQYF
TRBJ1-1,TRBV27,CASSSTGFTEAFF
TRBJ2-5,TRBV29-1,CSSGTAQETQYF
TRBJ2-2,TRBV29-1,CSVAGQGVVGELFF
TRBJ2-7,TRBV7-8,CASSPAGRPYEQYF
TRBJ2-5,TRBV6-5,CASSYGGEETQYF
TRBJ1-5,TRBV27,CASRGVGNQPQHF
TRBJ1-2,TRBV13,CASSLGRAETYGYTF
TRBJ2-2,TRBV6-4,CASSGSNTGELFF